The 2 T cell receptor beta chains below come from one sample, sequenced in a study of T-cell reconstitution after alpha-beta-depleted transplantation in children. Unique molecular identifiers were built into the TCRbeta library. TCRdb analysed the PCR reads with MiXCR anew, one entry per CDR3 protein. Of fewer than 550,000 distinct CDR3 sequences listed, roughly a tenth are singletons. The sequencing used PBMCs, collected before TCRalphabeta/CD19-depleted stem cell transplant. The source of these receptors is a child younger than 10 with inherited bone marrow failure, due to receive a stem cell transplant.

In this sample, this clonotype turned up once. A single base separates this from a much larger clone, so it may be a read error. The chain combines TRBV27 with TRBJ2-7; possible D gene TRBD2, 5 bases. CDR3 size: 14 residues. Germline CDR1 MNHEY, CDR2 SMNVEV (reference sequence). V gave up 2 bases and J gave up 2 bases, with 10 bases separating them. The CDR3 here is CASSLREIAYEQYF. CDR3 nucleotides: TGTGCCAGCAGTTTAAGGGAGATAGCCTACGAGCAGTACTTC.

In regard to this clonotype: This may be a read error, as it is one base from a much larger clone. J is TRBJ1-1 and V is TRBV4-2; D not resolved. The CDR3 covers 13 residues. Germline V gene lookup returns CDR1 LGHNA and CDR2 YNFKEQ. The CDR3 DNA reads as TGTGCCAGCAGCCCCGTGGCTATCTCTGAAGCTTTATTT. This gives the protein CASSPVAISEALF.